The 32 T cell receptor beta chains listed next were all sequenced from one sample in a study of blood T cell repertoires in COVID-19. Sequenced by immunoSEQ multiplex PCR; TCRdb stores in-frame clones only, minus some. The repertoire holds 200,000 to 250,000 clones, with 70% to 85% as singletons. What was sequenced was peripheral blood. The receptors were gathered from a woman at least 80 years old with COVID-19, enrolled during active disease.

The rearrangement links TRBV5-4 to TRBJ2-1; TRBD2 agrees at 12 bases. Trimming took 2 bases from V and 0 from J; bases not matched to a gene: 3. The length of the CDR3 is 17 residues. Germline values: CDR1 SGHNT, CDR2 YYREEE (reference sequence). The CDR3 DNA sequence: TGTGCCAGCAGCTTCGCTAGCGGGGGGGCCTCCTACAATGAGCAGTTCTTC. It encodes CASSFASGGASYNEQFF.

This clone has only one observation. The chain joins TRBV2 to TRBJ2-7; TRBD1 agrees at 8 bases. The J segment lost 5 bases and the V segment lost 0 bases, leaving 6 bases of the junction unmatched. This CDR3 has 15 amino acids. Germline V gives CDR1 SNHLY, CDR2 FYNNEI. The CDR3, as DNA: TGTGCCAGCAGTGAAGCCAGGGGGCCCTACGACGAGCAGTACTTC. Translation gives CASSEARGPYDEQYF.

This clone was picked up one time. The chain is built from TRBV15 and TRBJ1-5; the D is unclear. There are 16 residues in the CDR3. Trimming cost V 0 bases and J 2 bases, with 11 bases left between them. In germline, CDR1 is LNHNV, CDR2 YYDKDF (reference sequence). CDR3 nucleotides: TGTGCCACCAGCAGAGATTGGAGGGTCGGCAATCAGCCCCAGCATTTT. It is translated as CATSRDWRVGNQPQHF.

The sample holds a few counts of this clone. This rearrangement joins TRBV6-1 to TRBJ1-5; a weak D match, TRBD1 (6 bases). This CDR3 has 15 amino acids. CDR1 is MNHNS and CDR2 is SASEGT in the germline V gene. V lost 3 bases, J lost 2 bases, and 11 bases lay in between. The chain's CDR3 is CASSDRGLGNQPQHF. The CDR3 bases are TGTGCCAGCAGTGACAGGGGTCTTGGCAATCAGCCCCAGCATTTT.

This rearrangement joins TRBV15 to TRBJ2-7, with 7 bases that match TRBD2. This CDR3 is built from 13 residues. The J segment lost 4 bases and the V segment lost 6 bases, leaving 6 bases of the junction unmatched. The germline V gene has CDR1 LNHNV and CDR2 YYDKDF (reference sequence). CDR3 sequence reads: CATRGWGGYEQYF. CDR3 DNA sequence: TGTGCCACCAGGGGTTGGGGGGGGTACGAGCAGTACTTC.

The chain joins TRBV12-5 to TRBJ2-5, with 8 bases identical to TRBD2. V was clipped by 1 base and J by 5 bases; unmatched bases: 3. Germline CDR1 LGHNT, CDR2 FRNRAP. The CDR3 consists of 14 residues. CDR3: CASGLAGGPETQYF. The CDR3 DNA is TGTGCTAGTGGTTTGGCGGGGGGGCCGGAGACCCAGTACTTC.

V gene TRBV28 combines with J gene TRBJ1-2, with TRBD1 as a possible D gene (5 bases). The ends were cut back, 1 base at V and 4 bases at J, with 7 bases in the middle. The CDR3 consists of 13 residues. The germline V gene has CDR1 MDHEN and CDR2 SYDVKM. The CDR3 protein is CASSLSRVYGYTF. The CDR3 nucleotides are TGTGCCAGCAGTTTATCCAGGGTCTATGGCTACACCTTC.

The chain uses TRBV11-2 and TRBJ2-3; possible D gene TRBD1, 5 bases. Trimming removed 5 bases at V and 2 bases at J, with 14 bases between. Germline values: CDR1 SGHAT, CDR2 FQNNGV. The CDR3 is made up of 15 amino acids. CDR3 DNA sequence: TGTGCCAGCAGCCCCCAGCAGGGAACCACAGATACGCAGTATTTT. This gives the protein CASSPQQGTTDTQYF.

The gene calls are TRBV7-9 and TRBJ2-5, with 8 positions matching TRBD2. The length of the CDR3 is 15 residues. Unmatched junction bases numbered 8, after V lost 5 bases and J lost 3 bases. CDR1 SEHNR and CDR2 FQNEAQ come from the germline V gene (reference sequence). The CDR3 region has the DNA TGTGCCAGCAGCATACCTAGCGGGTTCAAAGAGACCCAGTACTTC. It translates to CASSIPSGFKETQYF.

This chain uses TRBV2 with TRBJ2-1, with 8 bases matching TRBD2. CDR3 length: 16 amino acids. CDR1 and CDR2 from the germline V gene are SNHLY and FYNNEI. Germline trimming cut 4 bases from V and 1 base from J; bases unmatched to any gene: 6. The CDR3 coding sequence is TGTGCCAGCAGTGTTTTGGGCGGGAGGTCCTACAATGAGCAGTTCTTC. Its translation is CASSVLGGRSYNEQFF.

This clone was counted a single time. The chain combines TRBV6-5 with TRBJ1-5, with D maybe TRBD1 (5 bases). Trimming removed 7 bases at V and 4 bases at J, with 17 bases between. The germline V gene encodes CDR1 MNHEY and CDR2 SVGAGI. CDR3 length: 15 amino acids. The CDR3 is CASTTNGRGNQPQHF. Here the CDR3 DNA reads TGTGCCAGCACCACGAACGGACGGGGGAATCAGCCCCAGCATTTT.

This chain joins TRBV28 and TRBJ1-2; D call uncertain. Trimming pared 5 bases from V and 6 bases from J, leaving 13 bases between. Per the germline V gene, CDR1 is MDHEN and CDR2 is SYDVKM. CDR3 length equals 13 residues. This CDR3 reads CASSETTGNGYTF. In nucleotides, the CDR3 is TGTGCCAGCAGTGAAACCACGGGTAATGGCTACACCTTC.

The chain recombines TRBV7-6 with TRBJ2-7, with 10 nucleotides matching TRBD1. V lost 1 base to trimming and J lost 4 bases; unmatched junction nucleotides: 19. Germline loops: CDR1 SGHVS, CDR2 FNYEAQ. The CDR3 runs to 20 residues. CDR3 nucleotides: TGTGCCAGCAGCTTAGTAGGGGGACAGGGGTTTGCGGCTGCGAGATACGAGCAGTACTTC. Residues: CASSLVGGQGFAAARYEQYF.

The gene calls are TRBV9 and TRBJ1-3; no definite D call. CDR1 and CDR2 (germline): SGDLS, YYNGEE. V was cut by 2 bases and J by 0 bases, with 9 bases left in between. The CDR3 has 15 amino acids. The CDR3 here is CASSVSPSSGNTIYF. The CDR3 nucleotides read TGTGCCAGCAGCGTTAGTCCGAGCTCTGGAAACACCATATATTTT.

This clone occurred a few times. The CDR3 nucleotides are TGTGCCAGCAGCCTCGGGGAGGGATTGCTGAACACTGAAGCTTTCTTT. Residues: CASSLGEGLLNTEAFF. The V gene is TRBV3-1 (or the pseudogene TRBV3-2), the J gene TRBJ1-1; no reliable D call. Trimming stripped 4 bases from V and 0 bases from J, with 15 bases between. The CDR3 covers 16 residues. Germline CDR1 and CDR2: LGHDT and YNNKEL (reference sequence).

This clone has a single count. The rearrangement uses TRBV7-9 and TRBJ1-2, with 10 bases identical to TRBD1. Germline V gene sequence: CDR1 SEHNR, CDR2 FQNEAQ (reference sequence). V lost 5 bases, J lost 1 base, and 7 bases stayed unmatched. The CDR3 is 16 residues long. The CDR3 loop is CASSPGQGIGNYGYTF. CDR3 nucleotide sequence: TGTGCCAGCAGCCCGGGACAGGGGATTGGTAACTATGGCTACACCTTC.

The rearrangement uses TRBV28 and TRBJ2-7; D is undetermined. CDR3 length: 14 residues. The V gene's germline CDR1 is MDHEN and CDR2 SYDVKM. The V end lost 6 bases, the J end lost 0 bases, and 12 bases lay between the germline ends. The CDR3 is CASSPGSSSYEQYF. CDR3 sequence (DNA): TGTGCCAGCAGCCCCGGGTCGAGCTCCTACGAGCAGTACTTC.

In nucleotides, the CDR3 is TGTGCCAGCTCACCCGTGGCGGGAGGCGGCACCGGGGAGCTGTTTTTT. This gives the protein CASSPVAGGGTGELFF. This chain connects TRBV18 to TRBJ2-2; 8 nucleotides line up with TRBD2. The J segment lost 4 bases and the V segment lost 3 bases, leaving 7 bases of the junction unmatched. The CDR3 is 16 residues long. Germline CDR1 reads KGHSH; CDR2 reads LQKENI. The full variable domain, completed using reference TRBV18 and TRBJ2-2, is NAGVMQNPRHLVRRRGQEARLRCSPMKGHSHVYWYRQLPEEGLKFMVYLQKENIIDESGMPKERFSAEFPKEGPSILRIQQVVRGDSAAYFCASSPVAGGGTGELFFGEGSRLTVL.

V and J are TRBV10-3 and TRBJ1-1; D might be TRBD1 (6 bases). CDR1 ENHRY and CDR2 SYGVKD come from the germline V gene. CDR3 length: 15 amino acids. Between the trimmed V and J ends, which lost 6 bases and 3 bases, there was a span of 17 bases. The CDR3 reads CAIRRPQGPDTEAFF. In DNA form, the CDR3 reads TGTGCCATCAGACGTCCCCAGGGGCCCGACACTGAAGCTTTCTTT.

CDR3 amino acids: CASSPDFFAGGYTF. CDR3 bases: TGTGCCAGCAGCCCTGACTTTTTCGCGGGTGGCTACACCTTC. This chain links TRBV3-1 (or the pseudogene TRBV3-2) with TRBJ1-2; no firm D call. The CDR3 extends over 14 amino acids. Germline CDR1 LGHDT, CDR2 YNNKEL (reference sequence). Trimming cost V 4 bases and J 7 bases, with 16 bases left between them.

The CDR3 sequence: CASSDGAGETQYF. The CDR3 DNA reads TGTGCCAGCAGTGACGGCGCAGGAGAGACCCAGTACTTC. The rearrangement joins TRBV2 to TRBJ2-5; D remains unclear. Trimming took 3 bases from V and 4 from J, leaving 9 bases between them. CDR1 is SNHLY and CDR2 is FYNNEI in the germline V gene. The CDR3 length is 13 residues.

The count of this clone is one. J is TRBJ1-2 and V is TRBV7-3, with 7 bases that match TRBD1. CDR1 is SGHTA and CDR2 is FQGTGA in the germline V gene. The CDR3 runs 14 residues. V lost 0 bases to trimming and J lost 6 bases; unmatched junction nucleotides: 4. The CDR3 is CASSLTRDRDGYTF. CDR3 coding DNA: TGTGCCAGCAGCTTAACCCGGGACAGAGATGGCTACACCTTC.

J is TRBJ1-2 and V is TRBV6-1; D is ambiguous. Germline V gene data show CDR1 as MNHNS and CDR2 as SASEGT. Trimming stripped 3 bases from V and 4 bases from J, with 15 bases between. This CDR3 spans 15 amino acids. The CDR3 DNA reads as TGTGCCAGCAGTGAGGCTCAGGCCGGCCTCTATGGCTACACCTTC. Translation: CASSEAQAGLYGYTF.

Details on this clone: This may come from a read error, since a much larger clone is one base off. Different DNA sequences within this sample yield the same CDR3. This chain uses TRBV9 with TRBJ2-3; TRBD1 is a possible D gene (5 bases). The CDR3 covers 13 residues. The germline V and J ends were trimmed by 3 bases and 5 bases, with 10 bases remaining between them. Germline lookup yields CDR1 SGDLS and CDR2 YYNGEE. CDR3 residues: CASSGRQQDTQYF. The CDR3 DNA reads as TGTGCCAGCAGCGGACGACAGCAAGATACGCAGTATTTT.

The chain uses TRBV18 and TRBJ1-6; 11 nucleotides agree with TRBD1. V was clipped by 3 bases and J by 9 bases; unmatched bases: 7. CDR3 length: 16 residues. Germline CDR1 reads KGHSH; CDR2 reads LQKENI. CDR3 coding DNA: TGTGCCAGCTCACCCGGGACAGGGGGTTTGAGTTCACCCCTCCACTTT. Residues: CASSPGTGGLSSPLHF.

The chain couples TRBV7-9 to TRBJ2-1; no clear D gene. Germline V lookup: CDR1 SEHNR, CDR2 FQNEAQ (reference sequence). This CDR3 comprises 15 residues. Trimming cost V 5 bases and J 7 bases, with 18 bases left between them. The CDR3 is CASSPLGPYVNEQFF. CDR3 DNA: TGTGCCAGCAGCCCCCTGGGCCCGTATGTAAATGAGCAGTTCTTC.

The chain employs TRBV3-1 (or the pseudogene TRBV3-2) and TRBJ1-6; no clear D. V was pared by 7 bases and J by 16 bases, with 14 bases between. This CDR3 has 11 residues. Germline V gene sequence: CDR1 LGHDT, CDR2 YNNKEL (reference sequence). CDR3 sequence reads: CASTQEGKLHF. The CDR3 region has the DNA TGTGCCAGCACCCAGGAGGGCAAACTCCACTTT.

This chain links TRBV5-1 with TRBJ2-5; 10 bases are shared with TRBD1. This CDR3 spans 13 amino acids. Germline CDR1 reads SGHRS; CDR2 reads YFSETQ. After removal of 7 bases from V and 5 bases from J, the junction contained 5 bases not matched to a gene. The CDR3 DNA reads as TGCGCCAGCGGACAGGGGGGGGAGGAGACCCAGTACTTC. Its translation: CASGQGGEETQYF.

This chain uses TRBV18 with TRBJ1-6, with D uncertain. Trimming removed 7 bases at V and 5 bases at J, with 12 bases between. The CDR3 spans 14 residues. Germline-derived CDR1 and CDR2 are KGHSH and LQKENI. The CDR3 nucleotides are TGTGCCAGCTTCCCAGGCGGGGATAATTCACCCCTCCACTTT. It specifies CASFPGGDNSPLHF.

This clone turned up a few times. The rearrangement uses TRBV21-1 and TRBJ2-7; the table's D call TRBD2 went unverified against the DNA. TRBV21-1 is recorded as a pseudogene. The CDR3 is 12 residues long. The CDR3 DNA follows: TGTGCCAGCAGCTCTCCGGAGCACGAGCAGTACTTC. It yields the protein CASSSPEHEQYF.

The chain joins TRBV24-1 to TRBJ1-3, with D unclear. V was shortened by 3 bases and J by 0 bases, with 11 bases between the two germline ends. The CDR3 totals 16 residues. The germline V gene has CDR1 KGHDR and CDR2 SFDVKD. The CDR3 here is CATSDPPGGSGNTIYF. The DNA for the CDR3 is TGTGCCACCAGTGATCCCCCCGGTGGCTCTGGAAACACCATATATTTT.

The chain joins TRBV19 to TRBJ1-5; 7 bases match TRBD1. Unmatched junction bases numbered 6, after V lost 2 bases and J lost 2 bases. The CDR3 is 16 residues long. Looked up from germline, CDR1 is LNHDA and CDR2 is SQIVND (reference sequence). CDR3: CASSIPQGRRNQPQHF. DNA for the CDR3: TGTGCCAGTAGTATACCACAGGGGAGGCGCAATCAGCCCCAGCATTTT.